This passage covers 21 T cell receptor beta chains from one sample sequenced in a study of CD49a tissue-resident CD8 T cells in human skin. TCRdb's copy holds only in-frame clones and misses some; the assay was immunoSEQ multiplex PCR. In the table there are about 1,200 clones, about 78% of which are singletons. The source material was CD103- CD8+ T cells sorted from skin dermis. These receptors all stem from a human donor in good health.

This rearrangement joins TRBV7-2 to TRBJ2-1; D remains unclear. The CDR3 sequence is 14 residues long. Germline V gene data show CDR1 as SGHTA and CDR2 as FQGNSA. V lost 5 bases and J lost 4, with 12 bases in between. CDR3 bases: TGTGCCAGCAGCCCCCGACTTGGATACAATGAGCAGTTCTTC. This gives the protein CASSPRLGYNEQFF. Full variable domain (outside the CDR3, taken from reference TRBV7-2 and TRBJ2-1): GAGVSQSPSNKVTEKGKDVELRCDPISGHTALYWYRQSLGQGLEFLIYFQGNSAPDKSGLPSDRFSAERTGGSVSTLTIQRTQQEDSAVYLCASSPRLGYNEQFFGPGTRLTVL.

The chain links TRBV7-6 to TRBJ2-5; TRBD1 aligns across 7 bases. From germline, CDR1 is SGHVS and CDR2 FNYEAQ. Trimming took 5 bases from V and 2 from J; bases not matched to a gene: 8. The length of the CDR3 is 15 residues. This CDR3 is CASSKVPGGQETQYF. In DNA form, the CDR3 reads TGTGCCAGCAGCAAGGTCCCAGGGGGACAAGAGACCCAGTACTTC.

This clone was detected once. This sequence joins TRBV4-3 and TRBJ1-5, with D tentatively TRBD1 (5 bases). Trimming took 2 bases from V and 6 from J, leaving 14 bases between them. The CDR3 contains 15 residues. Germline V gene sequence: CDR1 LGHNA, CDR2 YSLEER. CDR3 nucleotide sequence: TGCGCCAGCAGCCAAACTCTCCAGGGTACTCAGCCCCAGCATTTT. It encodes CASSQTLQGTQPQHF.

The rearrangement uses TRBV11-2 and TRBJ2-3; 10 bases are a match to TRBD2. The ends lost 1 base at V and 3 bases at J; junction bases unmatched: 10. Looked up from germline, CDR1 is SGHAT and CDR2 is FQNNGV. The CDR3 contains 18 residues. CDR3 in DNA: TGTGCCAGCAGCTTAGCCCCAACTAGCGGGGTAGGAACAGATACGCAGTATTTT. This encodes CASSLAPTSGVGTDTQYF.

V usage is TRBV7-9 and J usage is TRBJ2-1; D possibly corresponds to TRBD2 (7 bases). V lost 1 base, J lost 7 bases, and 14 bases lay in between. Germline V gives CDR1 SEHNR, CDR2 FQNEAQ (reference sequence). CDR3 length: 15 residues. The CDR3 here is CASSLGGGDRNEQFF. The CDR3, as DNA: TGTGCCAGCAGCTTAGGAGGGGGGGATAGGAATGAGCAGTTCTTC.

The chain joins TRBV5-4 to TRBJ2-5, with D possibly being TRBD2 (5 bases). The V gene's germline CDR1 is SGHNT and CDR2 YYREEE (reference sequence). Trimming pared 0 bases from V and 0 bases from J, leaving 9 bases between. The CDR3 extends over 15 amino acids. The CDR3 DNA follows: TGTGCCAGCAGCTTGGCTCCTAGCCACCAAGAGACCCAGTACTTC. Amino acid sequence: CASSLAPSHQETQYF.

The chain combines TRBV7-2 with TRBJ2-7; tentatively, D is TRBD2 (6 bases). This CDR3 contains 14 residues. V lost 4 bases to trimming and J lost 2 bases, with 12 bases between them. CDR1 and CDR2 from the germline V gene are SGHTA and FQGNSA. CDR3 region: CASSSGGVPYEQYF. The CDR3 bases are TGTGCCAGCAGCTCAGGAGGGGTCCCCTACGAGCAGTACTTC.

J is TRBJ2-7 and V is TRBV18; 7 bases are shared with TRBD1. There are 14 residues in the CDR3. V was pared by 6 bases and J by 0 bases, with 5 bases of the junction left unmatched. CDR1 and CDR2 from the germline V gene are KGHSH and LQKENI. For the CDR3, the DNA is TGTGCCAGCTCTTACAGGGGAAGCTCCTACGAGCAGTACTTC. Translating it yields CASSYRGSSYEQYF.

The J gene is TRBJ1-6, the V gene TRBV28, with D perhaps matching TRBD1 (6 bases). The V end was cut by 7 bases, the J end by 4 bases, with 17 bases between. The CDR3 covers 16 residues. Germline CDR1 MDHEN, CDR2 SYDVKM. CDR3 in DNA: TGTGCCAGCAACCCAACCCGGCAGGGGTATAATTCACCCCTCCACTTT. It translates to CASNPTRQGYNSPLHF.

This clone appeared a single time. This rearrangement joins TRBV4-1 to TRBJ2-1; no definite D call. V was cut by 0 bases and J by 4 bases, with 7 bases left in between. The CDR3 length is 14 residues. Germline CDR1 and CDR2: MGHRA and YSYEKL. The CDR3 loop reads CASSQDFGYNEQFF. The CDR3 bases are TGCGCCAGCAGCCAAGATTTCGGGTACAATGAGCAGTTCTTC.

This chain connects TRBV21-1 to TRBJ2-6; TRBD2 was called by the table and not checked on the DNA. TRBV21-1 has pseudogene status. CDR3 size: 16 residues. The CDR3 DNA sequence: TGTGCCAGCAGCAAAGTCGAGGACTCTGGGGCCAACGTCCTGACTTTC. This codes for CASSKVEDSGANVLTF.

V gene TRBV11-2 combines with J gene TRBJ2-4, with D perhaps TRBD1 (6 bases). Trimming took off 1 base at V and 7 bases at J, with 23 bases between the two ends. The germline gives CDR1 SGHAT, CDR2 FQNNGV. The CDR3 totals 18 residues. The CDR3 region has the DNA TGTGCCAGCAGCTTAGGTTTTGGAACAGGGCTTTCGGGGAACATTCAGTACTTC. Translated: CASSLGFGTGLSGNIQYF.

The rearrangement links TRBV15 to TRBJ2-7; D is perhaps TRBD2 (6 bases). The ends were cut back, 0 bases at V and 6 bases at J, with 12 bases in the middle. The CDR3 runs to 14 residues. The germline gives CDR1 LNHNV, CDR2 YYDKDF (reference sequence). Written as DNA, the CDR3 is TGTGCCACCAGCAGAGACCGACTAGTTCGCGAGCAGTACTTC. Amino acid sequence: CATSRDRLVREQYF.

The chain recombines TRBV7-9 with TRBJ1-1; D is unclear. CDR1 SEHNR and CDR2 FQNEAQ come from the germline V gene (reference sequence). Trimming removed 1 base from V and 1 base from J, with 4 bases in between. The CDR3 has 13 amino acids. The CDR3 loop is CASSLVGNTEAFF. The CDR3 DNA is TGTGCCAGCAGCTTAGTCGGGAACACTGAAGCTTTCTTT.

The table lists this clone with a few counts. The rearrangement uses TRBV19 and TRBJ2-7; D may be TRBD1 (5 bases). Between the trimmed V and J ends, which lost 1 base and 2 bases, there was a span of 12 bases. The CDR3 runs to 15 residues. Looked up from germline, CDR1 is LNHDA and CDR2 is SQIVND (reference sequence). The DNA of the CDR3 is TGTGCCAGTAGTATAGGGTCTAGGGGAACCTACGAGCAGTACTTC. Protein sequence: CASSIGSRGTYEQYF.

This chain connects TRBV2 to TRBJ1-2; 10 nucleotides align to TRBD1. Germline V gives CDR1 SNHLY, CDR2 FYNNEI. CDR3 length: 14 residues. V dropped 5 bases and J dropped 7; count of bases not matched to a gene: 7. CDR3 sequence (DNA): TGTGCCAGCAGTCCCGGGACAGGGGTACTTGGCTACACCTTC. As protein: CASSPGTGVLGYTF. The variable domain in full, completed from reference TRBV2 and TRBJ1-2, reads EPEVTQTPSHQVTQMGQEVILRCVPISNHLYFYWYRQILGQKVEFLVSFYNNEISEKSEIFDDQFSVERPDGSNFTLKIRSTKLEDSAMYFCASSPGTGVLGYTFGSGTRLTVV.

The chain couples TRBV6-5 to TRBJ2-7; maybe TRBD2 (5 bases). Germline loops: CDR1 MNHEY, CDR2 SVGAGI. The CDR3 loop spans 12 amino acids. The V gene lost 5 bases and the J gene lost 2 bases, with 7 bases spanning the gap. The CDR3 reads CASSAGPYEQYV. As DNA, the CDR3 is TGTGCCAGCAGTGCGGGTCCCTACGAGCAGTACGTC.

The rearrangement joins TRBV4-1 to TRBJ2-6; 8 bases match TRBD2. The germline CDR1 and CDR2 sequences are MGHRA and YSYEKL. Trimming took 8 bases from V and 0 from J; bases not matched to a gene: 9. This CDR3 contains 17 residues. CDR3 sequence reads: CASSRGGVVSGANVLTF. As DNA, the CDR3 is TGCGCCAGCTCCCGGGGGGGGGTGGTCTCTGGGGCCAACGTCCTGACTTTC.

This clone was seen a handful of times. J is TRBJ2-7 and V is TRBV6-6; weak D call: TRBD2 (5 bases). The germline V gene has CDR1 MNHNY and CDR2 SVGAGI (reference sequence). This CDR3 spans 14 amino acids. The ends were cut back, 3 bases at V and 5 bases at J, with 14 bases in the middle. CDR3 nucleotide sequence: TGTGCCAGCAGTTATCCAACTAGGGAAGACGAGCAGTACTTC. This sequence encodes CASSYPTREDEQYF.

This rearrangement joins TRBV4-2 to TRBJ1-2, with TRBD1 matching over 12 bases. Unmatched junction bases numbered 11, after V lost 5 bases and J lost 7 bases. Germline V gene lookup returns CDR1 LGHNA and CDR2 YNFKEQ. CDR3 size: 16 residues. The CDR3 DNA reads TGTGCCAGCAGCTTGGGGTTGGGACAGGGGGCGATTGGCTACACCTTC. It encodes CASSLGLGQGAIGYTF.

The chain couples TRBV2 to TRBJ2-1, with TRBD2 matching over 8 bases. The CDR3 runs to 15 residues. Trimming removed 7 bases from V and 5 bases from J; junction bases left unmatched: 10. Per the germline V gene, CDR1 is SNHLY and CDR2 is FYNNEI. This chain's CDR3 is CASTPSGGVNNEQFF. Here the CDR3 DNA reads TGTGCCAGCACGCCGTCGGGGGGGGTCAACAATGAGCAGTTCTTC.